What follows are 18 T cell receptor beta chains derived from one specimen sequenced in a study of blood T cell repertoires in COVID-19. Assay: immunoSEQ multiplex PCR; the TCRdb copy retains only in-frame clones and omits some. The sample yields 55,000 to 95,000 clones, roughly 80% seen once. The sequencing sample was made of peripheral blood. Every receptor here comes from a woman aged 55-69 years with acute or convalescent COVID-19.

This sequence joins TRBV7-9 and TRBJ1-1, with D perhaps TRBD1 (6 bases). Germline V gene data show CDR1 as SEHNR and CDR2 as FQNEAQ (reference sequence). Trimming pared 1 base from V and 0 bases from J, leaving 12 bases between. The CDR3 is 16 residues long. This CDR3 is CASSLGQAKMNTEAFF. CDR3 nucleotides: TGTGCCAGCAGCTTAGGACAGGCGAAAATGAACACTGAAGCTTTCTTT.

In DNA form, the CDR3 reads TGTGCCAGCAGTACCACCAGGGATGGCTACACCTTC. Its protein product is CASSTTRDGYTF. The rearrangement links TRBV6-5 to TRBJ1-2; perhaps TRBD1 as D (5 bases). Germline V CDR1 and CDR2: MNHEY, SVGAGI. V lost 5 bases and J 6 bases, leaving 10 bases between the germline ends. This CDR3 contains 12 residues.

In nucleotides, the CDR3 is TGTGCCAGCAGCTGGGAGGACAGGTTAGAGCAGTACTTC. It yields the protein CASSWEDRLEQYF. This chain links TRBV11-2 with TRBJ2-7, with D possibly TRBD1 on 7 matching bases. The CDR3 loop spans 13 amino acids. The V end lost 4 bases, the J end lost 7 bases, and 14 bases lay between the germline ends. Germline loops: CDR1 SGHAT, CDR2 FQNNGV.

J is TRBJ1-1 and V is TRBV5-1; a possible D gene is TRBD1 (6 bases). The length of the CDR3 is 16 residues. Germline V gene lookup returns CDR1 SGHRS and CDR2 YFSETQ. V was pared by 2 bases and J by 2 bases, with 16 bases between. In DNA form, the CDR3 reads TGCGCCAGCAGCTTTGGTTTTACGGGACAAAACACTGAAGCTTTCTTT. Amino acid sequence: CASSFGFTGQNTEAFF.

This clone was recorded a few times. The V gene is TRBV2, the J gene TRBJ2-1; possible D gene TRBD2, 6 bases. The CDR3 has 12 amino acids. Germline V gives CDR1 SNHLY, CDR2 FYNNEI. V gave up 8 bases and J gave up 6 bases, with 11 bases separating them. The DNA for the CDR3 is TGTGCCAGCGGGGGGTGGCGCAATGAGCAGTTCTTC. Protein product: CASGGWRNEQFF.

This clone turned up a few times. This sequence joins TRBV5-3 and TRBJ2-7; 16 bases line up with TRBD2. TRBV5-3 falls under the ORF class, with uncertain function. J lost 5 bases, V lost 10 bases, and 18 bases had no gene match. The CDR3 contains 18 residues. The CDR3 nucleotides read TGTGCCCCAAGGTCGGGACTAGCGGGGGGGCCACCCCCCCACGAGCAGTACTTC. Translating gives CAPRSGLAGGPPPHEQYF.

The V call is TRBV6-2 or TRBV6-3, the J call TRBJ1-2; 11 bases line up with TRBD1. The CDR3 totals 15 residues. Germline CDR1 and CDR2: MNHEY and SVGEGT. J gave up 4 bases and V 5 bases, and 6 bases lay outside the gene matches. CDR3 in amino acids: CASSAPDRGLYGYTF. The CDR3 DNA reads as TGTGCCAGCAGTGCTCCGGACAGGGGGCTCTATGGCTACACCTTC.

The V gene is TRBV14, the J gene TRBJ2-1, with TRBD2 identical over 10 bases. After removal of 4 bases from V and 1 base from J, the junction contained 7 bases not matched to a gene. CDR1 is SGHDN and CDR2 is FVKESK in the germline V gene. The CDR3 consists of 17 residues. The CDR3 region is CASSRHLLAGSYNEQFF. CDR3 nucleotides: TGTGCCAGCAGCCGCCATCTACTAGCGGGGTCCTACAATGAGCAGTTCTTC.

The chain uses TRBV4-1 and TRBJ1-6, with no clear D. This CDR3 comprises 13 residues. V lost 3 bases and J 5 bases, leaving 5 bases between the germline ends. Germline assignment: CDR1 MGHRA and CDR2 YSYEKL. The CDR3 is CASSQSDNSPLHF. DNA of the CDR3: TGCGCCAGCAGCCAGAGTGATAATTCACCCCTCCACTTT.

The J gene is TRBJ1-1, the V gene TRBV30; D may be TRBD1 (6 bases). V shed 4 bases and J shed 1 base, with 13 bases lying between them. This CDR3 is built from 14 residues. Germline CDR1 reads GTSNPN; CDR2 reads SVGIG (reference sequence). CDR3 amino acids: CAWNREGGNTEAFF. The DNA of the CDR3 is TGTGCCTGGAACAGGGAAGGAGGGAACACTGAAGCTTTCTTT.

V is TRBV20-1 and J is TRBJ2-7; TRBD2 matches 7 bases. Per germline, CDR1 DFQATT and CDR2 SNEGSKA (reference sequence). The CDR3 contains 9 residues. The CDR3 protein is CSAGDEQYF. The CDR3 DNA is TGCAGCGCGGGGGACGAGCAGTACTTC.

V is TRBV9 and J is TRBJ2-7, with 8 bases matching TRBD2. CDR3 length equals 15 residues. Trimming removed 2 bases from V and 3 bases from J; junction bases left unmatched: 7. The germline CDR1 and CDR2 sequences are SGDLS and YYNGEE. The CDR3 sequence is CASSVGLAGVYEQYF. Written as DNA, the CDR3 is TGTGCCAGCAGCGTCGGTCTAGCGGGCGTCTACGAGCAGTACTTC. The full variable domain, its missing parts supplied by reference TRBV9 and TRBJ2-7, is DSGVTQTPKHLITATGQRVTLRCSPRSGDLSVYWYQQSLDQGLQFLIQYYNGEERAKGNILERFSAQQFPDLHSELNLSSLELGDSALYFCASSVGLAGVYEQYFGPGTRLTVT.

This chain connects TRBV19 to TRBJ1-2, with a tentative D call TRBD1 (6 bases). The CDR3 contains 15 residues. Trimming shortened V by 4 bases and J by 2 bases, and 14 bases separated the two germline ends. From germline, CDR1 is LNHDA and CDR2 SQIVND (reference sequence). CDR3: CASSTPGTRNYGYTF. DNA for the CDR3: TGTGCCAGTAGTACCCCCGGGACACGGAACTATGGCTACACCTTC. Using reference TRBV19 and TRBJ1-2 for the parts outside the CDR3, the full variable domain is DGGITQSPKYLFRKEGQNVTLSCEQNLNHDAMYWYRQDPGQGLRLIYYSQIVNDFQKGDIAEGYSVSREKKESFPLTVTSAQKNPTAFYLCASSTPGTRNYGYTFGSGTRLTVV.

The chain carries TRBV4-1 and TRBJ1-1; D is ambiguous. Looked up from germline, CDR1 is MGHRA and CDR2 is YSYEKL. Trimming left V 1 base short and J 2 bases short, with 8 bases between. The CDR3 has 14 residues. CDR3 in DNA: TGCGCCAGCAGCCAAGGTTTAATAAACACTGAAGCTTTCTTT. Translation: CASSQGLINTEAFF.

The table lists this clone with a count of one. The chain combines TRBV5-1 with TRBJ2-1; 9 bases align to TRBD2. CDR1 SGHRS and CDR2 YFSETQ come from the germline V gene. The CDR3 spans 15 residues. J lost 5 bases, V lost 4 bases, and 7 bases had no gene match. The CDR3 DNA is TGCGCCAGCAGCCGGAAACTAGCGGGTAACAATGAGCAGTTCTTC. It translates to CASSRKLAGNNEQFF.

The genes are TRBV12-3 or TRBV12-4 and TRBJ2-7; tentatively, D is TRBD2 (5 bases). The V gene lost 2 bases and the J gene lost 6 bases, with 11 bases spanning the gap. There are 13 residues in the CDR3. The DNA of the CDR3 is TGTGCCAGCAGTTTAAAGAGGGTTGGCGAGCAGTACTTC. Translating gives CASSLKRVGEQYF.

The chain recombines TRBV28 with TRBJ1-5; no firm D call. The V and J ends lost 0 bases and 5 bases respectively, with 11 bases between them. Germline loops: CDR1 MDHEN, CDR2 SYDVKM. The CDR3 sequence is 15 residues long. The DNA for the CDR3 is TGTGCCAGCAGTTTATGGTCCGGGAACCATCAGCCCCAGCATTTT. Its translation: CASSLWSGNHQPQHF.

The CDR3 DNA follows: TGTGCCAGCAGCGTAGTAAGCGGTCCACAAGAGACCCAGTACTTC. Its translation: CASSVVSGPQETQYF. The V call is TRBV9, the J call TRBJ2-5; TRBD2 might be the D (5 bases). The CDR3 is 15 amino acids. Deletions cut 0 bases from V and 2 bases from J, with 11 bases between. From germline, CDR1 is SGDLS and CDR2 YYNGEE. The full variable domain, rest sourced from reference TRBV9 and TRBJ2-5, is DSGVTQTPKHLITATGQRVTLRCSPRSGDLSVYWYQQSLDQGLQFLIQYYNGEERAKGNILERFSAQQFPDLHSELNLSSLELGDSALYFCASSVVSGPQETQYFGPGTRLLVL.